Listed below are T cell receptor beta chains from one sample, sequenced in a study of CD8 T cells in ankylosing spondylitis. TCRdb called the 5' RACE reads again in MiXCR, with one record for every CDR3 protein. The data show 150,000 or so distinct CDR3 sequences, with 30% to 35% seen just once and 6% held by the top ten. Sequencing input: synovial fluid, either unsorted or a sorted T cell fraction (not recorded which). These receptors were obtained from a male donor with ankylosing spondylitis. Both conserved end residues are trimmed from each CDR3. A D gene is named only where the DNA matches it firmly.

d_gene: .; v_gene: TRBV4-2; j_gene: TRBJ2-3; CDR3aa: ASSQERFVGGTSTDTQY
d_gene: .; v_gene: TRBV10-1; j_gene: TRBJ1-1; CDR3aa: ASRGDTEAF
d_gene: TRBD2; v_gene: TRBV3-1; j_gene: TRBJ2-1; CDR3aa: ASSPDGGGLAGGNSYNEQF
d_gene: .; v_gene: TRBV10-2; j_gene: TRBJ1-1; CDR3aa: ASSEWGGEVAF
d_gene: TRBD1; v_gene: TRBV11-2; j_gene: TRBJ2-3; CDR3aa: ASSPTGGKWGDTQY
d_gene: .; v_gene: TRBV5-6; j_gene: TRBJ1-2; CDR3aa: ARSPPGTRGYT
d_gene: TRBD1; v_gene: TRBV7-8; j_gene: TRBJ1-6; CDR3aa: ASSLRGWEQGRSPLH
d_gene: .; v_gene: TRBV15; j_gene: TRBJ2-7; CDR3aa: ATSRTGQTYEQY
d_gene: .; v_gene: TRBV6-2/TRBV6-3; j_gene: TRBJ2-3; CDR3aa: ASGYYREDTQY
d_gene: TRBD2; v_gene: TRBV7-2; j_gene: TRBJ2-2; CDR3aa: ASSWGSGRATGELF
d_gene: TRBD2; v_gene: TRBV4-2; j_gene: TRBJ2-6; CDR3aa: ASSRLAGVSGANVLT
d_gene: TRBD2; v_gene: TRBV7-8; j_gene: TRBJ2-1; CDR3aa: ASSLDGGGPYNEQF
d_gene: TRBD2; v_gene: TRBV15; j_gene: TRBJ2-7; CDR3aa: ATSRGIGLAVEQY
d_gene: TRBD1; v_gene: TRBV20-1; j_gene: TRBJ1-6; CDR3aa: SAVDRGNSPLH
d_gene: TRBD2; v_gene: TRBV27; j_gene: TRBJ2-1; CDR3aa: ASRGLAGGYSNEQF
d_gene: TRBD2; v_gene: TRBV5-1; j_gene: TRBJ2-1; CDR3aa: ASSLPTSGNNEQF
d_gene: .; v_gene: TRBV11-2; j_gene: TRBJ2-7; CDR3aa: ASSRGQIYEQY
d_gene: TRBD2; v_gene: TRBV5-1; j_gene: TRBJ2-1; CDR3aa: ASSLVSSGSGGNEQF
d_gene: .; v_gene: TRBV2; j_gene: TRBJ2-7; CDR3aa: ASSTHRDGDYEQY
d_gene: TRBD2; v_gene: TRBV7-9; j_gene: TRBJ2-3; CDR3aa: ASSPRGLAGGSDTQY
d_gene: TRBD2; v_gene: TRBV4-3; j_gene: TRBJ2-7; CDR3aa: ASSLLLAGDYEQY
d_gene: .; v_gene: TRBV2; j_gene: TRBJ2-7; CDR3aa: ASGSGQTYEQY
d_gene: .; v_gene: TRBV5-1; j_gene: TRBJ2-7; CDR3aa: ASSFGSYYEQY
d_gene: TRBD1; v_gene: TRBV4-1; j_gene: TRBJ2-3; CDR3aa: ASSRTGTDKADTQY
d_gene: TRBD1; v_gene: TRBV18; j_gene: TRBJ1-4; CDR3aa: ASSYGTEINEKLF
d_gene: .; v_gene: TRBV3-1; j_gene: TRBJ1-6; CDR3aa: ASSQGVGNSPLH
d_gene: TRBD2; v_gene: TRBV10-3; j_gene: TRBJ2-3; CDR3aa: AISDSSGVGDTQY
d_gene: TRBD2; v_gene: TRBV11-1; j_gene: TRBJ2-3; CDR3aa: ASSLVPLSGKSTDTQY
d_gene: .; v_gene: TRBV20-1; j_gene: TRBJ1-1; CDR3aa: SARAGTERAEAF
d_gene: .; v_gene: TRBV5-4; j_gene: TRBJ1-1; CDR3aa: ASSFLDSYLNTEAF
d_gene: TRBD2; v_gene: TRBV3-1; j_gene: TRBJ2-2; CDR3aa: ASSPRLAAELF
d_gene: .; v_gene: TRBV5-8; j_gene: TRBJ1-5; CDR3aa: ASSLTGSNQPQH
d_gene: .; v_gene: TRBV5-1; j_gene: TRBJ2-2; CDR3aa: ASSPTSLNTGELF
d_gene: .; v_gene: TRBV7-7; j_gene: TRBJ2-1; CDR3aa: ASSLVGSGNEQF
d_gene: .; v_gene: TRBV7-9; j_gene: TRBJ2-2; CDR3aa: ASIQGENTGELF
d_gene: TRBD1; v_gene: TRBV4-3; j_gene: TRBJ2-3; CDR3aa: ASSQSYRGQSTDTQY
d_gene: .; v_gene: TRBV20-1; j_gene: TRBJ1-5; CDR3aa: SARLGAGGQPQH
d_gene: TRBD2; v_gene: TRBV20-1; j_gene: TRBJ2-2; CDR3aa: SARSGGADGELF
d_gene: .; v_gene: TRBV11-2; j_gene: TRBJ1-1; CDR3aa: ASSSSPAMNTEAF
d_gene: .; v_gene: TRBV10-3; j_gene: TRBJ2-7; CDR3aa: AIGPGHGAEQY
d_gene: TRBD1; v_gene: TRBV2; j_gene: TRBJ1-1; CDR3aa: ASSGQGRAEAF
d_gene: TRBD1; v_gene: TRBV3-1; j_gene: TRBJ1-6; CDR3aa: ASSHGTGGNSPLH
d_gene: TRBD1; v_gene: TRBV10-3; j_gene: TRBJ1-6; CDR3aa: AISDPGTGVSGSLH
d_gene: TRBD1; v_gene: TRBV6-1; j_gene: TRBJ1-6; CDR3aa: ASSKGTVGYSPLH
d_gene: .; v_gene: TRBV7-2; j_gene: TRBJ2-7; CDR3aa: ASSWGAYGPYEQY